A selection of T cell receptor beta chains follows, all from one sample in a study of T cells after yellow fever vaccination. MiXCR, applied by TCRdb to the 5' RACE reads, yields one record per CDR3 protein. The table shows some 350,000 distinct CDR3 sequences, with more than 5.5% occurring only once. Sample: PBMCs, taken 5 days after the yellow fever booster vaccination. The receptors here all came from a man aged 25-40 years who received the YFV17D yellow fever vaccine. Both conserved end residues are part of each CDR3. The D gene is left open where the match is weak. Not every row has a clone size; where given, it reads once, few, many or a size class.

clone size | J gene | D gene | V gene | CDR3 protein | CDR3 DNA
many | TRBJ2-1 | TRBD2 | TRBV15 | CATSTGLAGINEQFF | TGTGCCACCAGCACTGGACTAGCGGGGATCAATGAGCAGTTCTTC
few | TRBJ2-1 | TRBD2 | TRBV6-5 | CASSYSGLAPRGSEQFF | TGTGCCAGCAGTTACTCTGGACTAGCACCCCGAGGGAGTGAGCAGTTCTTC
many | TRBJ1-1 | - | TRBV12-3/TRBV12-4 | CASSRKRHTEAFF | TGTGCCAGCAGCAGGAAACGGCACACTGAAGCTTTCTTT
- | TRBJ2-4 | TRBD2 | TRBV7-2 | CASSKLAGGGKNIQYF | TGTGCCAGCAGCAAACTAGCGGGAGGGGGCAAAAACATTCAGTACTTC
- | TRBJ2-1 | TRBD1 | TRBV27 | CASSEDRGPLYNEQFF | TGTGCCAGCAGTGAGGACAGGGGGCCCCTCTACAATGAGCAGTTCTTC
few | TRBJ2-7 | - | TRBV10-3 | CAISEDYEQYF | TGTGCCATCAGTGAAGACTACGAGCAGTACTTC
few | TRBJ2-7 | - | TRBV6-6 | CASSQRGGDEQYF | TGTGCCAGCAGCCAAAGAGGGGGGGACGAGCAGTACTTC
- | TRBJ2-7 | - | TRBV4-3 | CASSRKSSYEQYF | TGCGCCAGCAGCCGGAAGAGCTCCTACGAGCAGTACTTC
few | TRBJ1-5 | TRBD1 | TRBV7-9 | CASSLEGAQPQHF | TGTGCCAGCAGCTTAGAGGGGGCTCAGCCCCAGCATTTT
few | TRBJ2-1 | - | TRBV5-4 | CASSLSGGSEQFF | TGTGCCAGCAGCCTGTCGGGGGGCAGTGAGCAGTTCTTC
many | TRBJ1-2 | - | TRBV27 | CASSPRDNYGYTF | TGTGCCAGCAGTCCCCGGGACAACTATGGCTACACCTTC
- | TRBJ2-1 | - | TRBV12-3/TRBV12-4 | CASSPGVRNEQFF | TGTGCCAGCAGTCCAGGGGTTAGGAATGAGCAGTTCTTC
many | TRBJ2-7 | - | TRBV7-8 | CASTGDGYEQYF | TGTGCCTCCACTGGGGACGGCTACGAGCAGTACTTC
- | TRBJ1-2 | - | TRBV20-1 | CSARDYGYTF | TGCAGTGCTAGAGATTATGGCTACACCTTC
few | TRBJ2-2 | - | TRBV5-8 | CASRRGMGNTGELFF | TGTGCCAGCAGGAGGGGCATGGGGAACACCGGGGAGCTGTTTTTT
many | TRBJ1-2 | TRBD1 | TRBV12-3/TRBV12-4 | CASSFPRGQGEGGYTF | TGTGCCAGCAGTTTCCCCCGAGGACAGGGGGAAGGGGGCTACACCTTC
- | TRBJ2-7 | - | TRBV7-2 | CASSWGVQGPGEQYF | TGTGCCAGCAGCTGGGGGGTTCAGGGGCCCGGCGAGCAGTACTTC
- | TRBJ2-5 | TRBD2 | TRBV18 | CASSYTGTSGAQETQYF | TGTGCCAGCTCATACACCGGGACTAGCGGGGCACAAGAGACCCAGTACTTC
- | TRBJ2-1 | - | TRBV20-1 | CSARKTAYNEQFF | TGCAGTGCTAGAAAGACAGCATACAATGAGCAGTTCTTC
- | TRBJ1-2 | - | TRBV12-3/TRBV12-4 | CASSWELGYTF | TGTGCCAGCAGCTGGGAGTTGGGCTACACCTTC
few | TRBJ2-3 | - | TRBV7-3 | CASSLKASVLTDTQYF | TGTGCCAGCAGCTTAAAGGCTAGCGTCCTCACAGATACGCAGTATTTT
many | TRBJ2-7 | - | TRBV7-9 | CASSSPGVPREQYF | TGTGCCAGCAGCTCTCCGGGAGTCCCACGTGAGCAGTACTTC
many | TRBJ2-4 | - | TRBV4-3 | CASSRLIPYTLWGQWNIQYF | TGCGCCAGCAGCCGGCTTATTCCGTACACATTGTGGGGACAATGGAACATTCAGTACTTC
few | TRBJ2-7 | TRBD1 | TRBV28 | CASSQSDRADEQYF | TGTGCCAGCAGTCAGTCGGACAGGGCTGACGAGCAGTACTTC
- | TRBJ2-3 | - | TRBV5-1 | CASSLEVAVSTDTQYF | TGCGCCAGCAGCTTGGAGGTAGCAGTGAGCACAGATACGCAGTATTTT
many | TRBJ2-7 | TRBD1 | TRBV4-3 | CASSQAGQGGPYEQYF | TGCGCCAGCAGCCAAGCCGGACAGGGGGGCCCCTACGAGCAGTACTTC
many | TRBJ2-1 | TRBD1 | TRBV24-1 | CATSYSGTGGNEQFF | TGTGCCACCAGCTACTCCGGGACAGGCGGAAATGAGCAGTTCTTC
- | TRBJ2-5 | - | TRBV5-1 | CASSQLGGRVETQYF | TGCGCCAGCAGCCAGCTAGGAGGACGGGTAGAGACCCAGTACTTC
many | TRBJ1-6 | - | TRBV20-1 | CSAAGGQYNSPLHF | TGCAGTGCCGCCGGGGGACAATATAATTCACCCCTCCACTTT
few | TRBJ2-1 | TRBD2 | TRBV10-3 | CAISESRTSANNEQFF | TGTGCCATCAGTGAGTCTAGAACTAGCGCGAACAATGAGCAGTTCTTC
few | TRBJ1-1 | - | TRBV18 | CASSPGGERKTFF | TGTGCCAGCTCACCGGGGGGCGAAAGGAAGACTTTCTTT
few | TRBJ1-4 | - | TRBV12-3/TRBV12-4 | CASSLAGRGEKLFF | TGTGCCAGCAGTTTAGCGGGCAGGGGAGAAAAACTGTTTTTT
many | TRBJ2-3 | TRBD2 | TRBV7-2 | CASSLVAGRTDTQYF | TGCGCCAGCAGCTTGGTAGCGGGACGCACAGATACGCAGTATTTT
- | TRBJ1-5 | TRBD1 | TRBV5-1 | CASPPGTGVNSNQPQHF | TGCGCCAGTCCTCCCGGGACAGGGGTTAATAGCAATCAGCCCCAGCATTTT
many | TRBJ2-7 | - | TRBV20-1 | CSANRDEQYF | TGCAGTGCTAACCGTGACGAGCAGTACTTC
many | TRBJ2-1 | TRBD2 | TRBV7-2 | CASSPLREFSEQFF | TGTGCCAGCAGCCCTCTGCGGGAGTTTAGTGAGCAGTTCTTC
- | TRBJ2-5 | - | TRBV7-2 | CASSLQSAETQYF | TGTGCCAGCAGCCTCCAGTCTGCAGAGACCCAGTACTTC
- | TRBJ2-3 | - | TRBV24-1 | CATSDGLRPDTQYF | TGTGCCACCAGTGATGGACTGCGCCCAGATACGCAGTATTTT
- | TRBJ1-1 | - | TRBV7-3 | CASSLLMNTEAFF | TGTGCCAGCAGCTTACTAATGAACACTGAAGCTTTCTTT
- | TRBJ2-1 | - | TRBV19 | CASSYIREQFF | TGTGCCAGTAGTTACATACGTGAGCAGTTCTTC
many | TRBJ1-2 | TRBD1 | TRBV7-2 | CASSFGQGSGYTF | TGTGCCAGCAGCTTTGGACAGGGGAGCGGCTACACCTTC